This T cell receptor (beta chain) was captured by sequencing in a study of blood T cells in healthy people across ages. Aged about 6 to 95, donors were systemically healthy Caucasians from Russia. Whole-study findings and limits: Getting older went along with TCR beta diversity per million T cells dropping roughly linearly. Lack of knowledge of donor CMV status possibly confounded expanded clonotype changes. It was the long-lived donors that had more naive CD4+ cells and higher diversity than aged donors.

PCR was performed a second time for roughly 7 to 11 cycles using a sample-barcoded 5' primer and a J-beta primer mix. TCRdb recomputed calls from the 5' RACE reads with MiXCR, one row per CDR3 protein. The sample lists approximately 1.5 million distinct CDR3 sequences, less than 45% occurring once. This clonotype was seen at least ten times. Its antigen is undetermined. The length of the CDR3 is 15 residues. V lost 5 bases, J lost 5 bases, and 5 bases stayed unmatched. Germline CDR1 and CDR2: SGHRS and YFSETQ. Sequencing was performed on blood. The receptor was isolated from a woman younger than 35 in good health. This sequence joins TRBV5-1 and TRBJ2-3; the match to TRBD2 covers 13 bases. The CDR3 DNA follows: TGCGCCAGCAGTGAGACTAGCGGGGGGATAGATACGCAGTATTTT. Residues: CASSETSGGIDTQYF.